A single sample gave rise to the 27 T cell receptor beta chains below, sequenced in a study of blood T cells in healthy people across ages (dated by TCRdb to the mid-2010s). The library relied on 5' RACE. Sequencer: Illumina HiSeq 2500. A second PCR of about 6 to 11 cycles was run with a J-beta primer mix and a sample-barcoded 5' primer. TCRdb reanalyzed the raw reads on its own, using fastp at Q25 for trimming and MiXCR for clone calling, and kept in-frame beta chains. Here each entry gathers all rows of one CDR3 protein and keeps the most common genes and DNA. The sample table lists 1.5 million to 1.9 million distinct CDR3 sequences, about 45% of them with a count of one. The top ten constitute around 4% of the sample. Sample: blood. The receptors shown here come from a woman in her late teens or twenties in good health.

The rearrangement uses TRBV29-1 and TRBJ2-6; the match to TRBD2 covers 12 bases. CDR3 length equals 16 residues. CDR1 is SQVTM and CDR2 is ANQGSEA in the germline V gene. Trimming took 6 bases from V and 4 from J; bases not matched to a gene: 7. The CDR3: CSVRLAGAAGANVLTF. The CDR3 DNA sequence: TGCAGCGTGCGACTAGCGGGAGCCGCGGGGGCCAACGTCCTGACTTTC.

This clonotype was recorded a few times. The V call is TRBV4-1, the J call TRBJ2-5; 8 nucleotides line up with TRBD1. The CDR3 runs to 15 residues. Looked up from germline, CDR1 is MGHRA and CDR2 is YSYEKL. Trimming took 1 base from V and 11 from J; bases not matched to a gene: 12. The CDR3 DNA follows: TGCGCCAGCAGCCAAGGAGGCAGGGGGCGTAATGAGCAGTACTTC. Translation: CASSQGGRGRNEQYF.

This CDR3 is CASSQDGGLSYNEQFF. In DNA, the CDR3 is TGCGCCAGCAGCCAAGATGGGGGGTTGTCCTACAATGAGCAGTTCTTC. The chain couples TRBV4-3 to TRBJ2-1, with a possible D match to TRBD2 (6 bases). Trimming stripped 0 bases from V and 1 base from J, with 10 bases between. CDR1 and CDR2 from the germline V gene are LGHNA and YSLEER. The CDR3 length is 16 residues.

In its sample, this clonotype was seen a few times. A read error may produce the germline difference seen at one junction end. The chain employs TRBV7-9 and TRBJ1-2, with a tentative D call TRBD1 (5 bases). This CDR3 comprises 13 residues. Germline CDR1 SEHNR, CDR2 FQNEAQ (reference sequence). This chain's CDR3 is CTSSLIGAYGYTF. DNA of the CDR3: TGTACCAGCAGCTTAATCGGGGCCTATGGCTACACCTTC.

This chain connects TRBV7-9 to TRBJ2-2; D uncertain. Trimming removed 2 bases at V and 0 bases at J, with 13 bases between. The CDR3 sequence is 17 residues long. CDR1 and CDR2 from the germline V gene are SEHNR and FQNEAQ (reference sequence). Written as DNA, the CDR3 is TGTGCCAGCAGCTTATTCCCCCGGGCCCCGAACACCGGGGAGCTGTTTTTT. Its translation is CASSLFPRAPNTGELFF.

In regard to this clonotype: A much larger clone sits a single nucleotide away, making a read error possible. CDR3 DNA sequence: TGTGCCAGCAGTGGAAGGGGGACAGTCCATTTCCCCTATGGCTACACCTTC. It encodes CASSGRGTVHFPYGYTF. The chain employs TRBV25-1 and TRBJ1-2; TRBD1 matches at 7 bases. The CDR3 is 17 residues long. Germline trimming cut 4 bases from V and 4 bases from J; bases unmatched to any gene: 15. Germline values: CDR1 MGHDK, CDR2 SYGVNS.

The CDR3 nucleotides are TGTGCCAGCAGGGAGGTCGGACGGTATAGCAATCAGCCCCAGCATTTT. Translation gives CASREVGRYSNQPQHF. The chain uses TRBV6-2 or TRBV6-3 and TRBJ1-5; D not resolved. Germline V gene lookup returns CDR1 MNHEY and CDR2 SVGEGT. The CDR3 runs to 16 residues. V gave up 6 bases and J gave up 0 bases, with 15 bases separating them.

This clonotype was detected only once. The chain is built from TRBV9 and TRBJ2-3, with TRBD2 matching over 9 bases. Trimming cost V 0 bases and J 2 bases; bases outside gene matches: 4. Per the germline V gene, CDR1 is SGDLS and CDR2 is YYNGEE. The CDR3 spans 16 residues. CDR3 DNA sequence: TGTGCCAGCAGCGTAGGGACTAGCGTGCTCACAGATACGCAGTATTTT. Translating it yields CASSVGTSVLTDTQYF.

V is TRBV6-5 and J is TRBJ1-1, with 8 bases aligning to TRBD1. CDR3 size: 16 residues. Unmatched junction bases numbered 8, after V lost 5 bases and J lost 0 bases. Germline CDR1 MNHEY, CDR2 SVGAGI. The CDR3 DNA follows: TGTGCCAGCAGTCTGGGGACAGGACTATTGAACACTGAAGCTTTCTTT. Protein: CASSLGTGLLNTEAFF.

This clonotype was detected only a few times. The chain carries TRBV6-1 and TRBJ1-5; a weak D match, TRBD1 (5 bases). Trimming pared 7 bases from V and 9 bases from J, leaving 22 bases between. The CDR3 contains 15 residues. Germline loops: CDR1 MNHNS, CDR2 SASEGT. CDR3 region: CASKQPGQGVLPQHF. CDR3 nucleotide sequence: TGTGCCAGCAAGCAACCGGGGCAGGGTGTATTGCCCCAGCATTTT.

This clonotype was counted between two and nine times. V gene TRBV27 combines with J gene TRBJ1-4; D is unresolved. The ends were cut back, 3 bases at V and 3 bases at J, with 11 bases in the middle. The CDR3 is 15 amino acids. Germline CDR1 MNHEY, CDR2 SMNVEV (reference sequence). CDR3 sequence reads: CASSFAGLANEKLFF. For the CDR3, the DNA is TGTGCCAGCAGTTTTGCGGGGTTGGCTAATGAAAAACTGTTTTTT.

The J gene is TRBJ1-1, the V gene TRBV5-5, with D uncertain. The CDR3 is 16 amino acids. The V and J ends lost 2 bases and 5 bases respectively, with 19 bases between them. Germline loops: CDR1 SGHKS, CDR2 YYEKEE (reference sequence). In DNA, the CDR3 is TGTGCCAGCAGCTTTTGGTGGGTCCCTGATTGGACTGAAGCTTTCTTT. Translation: CASSFWWVPDWTEAFF.

J is TRBJ2-5 and V is TRBV21-1; the table assigns TRBD1, which was not confirmed against the DNA. TRBV21-1 is termed a pseudogene. CDR3 length: 15 amino acids. Here the CDR3 DNA reads TGTGCCAGCAGCAAAGAAGGGACAGACCAAGAGACCCAGTACTTC. Translated, it gives CASSKEGTDQETQYF.

This clonotype was recorded at least ten times. The gene calls are TRBV4-3 and TRBJ2-7, with 11 bases fitting TRBD2. This CDR3 has 14 residues. V trimming: 6 bases; J trimming: 2 bases; junction bases outside the gene matches: 3. Germline V gives CDR1 LGHNA, CDR2 YSLEER. This CDR3 reads CASSQLAGAYEQYF. In nucleotides, the CDR3 is TGCGCCAGCAGTCAACTAGCGGGAGCCTACGAGCAGTACTTC.

The chain carries TRBV6-5 and TRBJ1-4; 9 bases align to TRBD1. Germline V gene lookup returns CDR1 MNHEY and CDR2 SVGAGI. This CDR3 comprises 14 residues. Unmatched junction bases numbered 6, after V lost 6 bases and J lost 7 bases. CDR3 loop: CASRQTGGREKLFF. The CDR3 DNA reads as TGTGCCAGCAGGCAGACAGGGGGGCGTGAAAAACTGTTTTTT.

This clonotype was observed a handful of times. The chain combines TRBV10-3 with TRBJ2-7; TRBD2 matches 10 bases. The tail of the sequence fits TRBJ2-5 better, so the J call may be wrong. The germline gives CDR1 ENHRY, CDR2 SYGVKD. The CDR3 has 16 residues. In DNA form, the CDR3 reads TGTGCCATCAGTGAGAATAGCGGGGGGATTCAAGAGACCCAGTACTTC. Translation: CAISENSGGIQETQYF.

The genes are TRBV6-5 and TRBJ2-1; 7 bases map to TRBD2. V was pared by 6 bases and J by 0 bases, with 5 bases of the junction left unmatched. The length of the CDR3 is 15 residues. Looked up from germline, CDR1 is MNHEY and CDR2 is SVGAGI. CDR3 region: CASSRSSGSYNEQFF. The DNA of the CDR3 is TGTGCCAGCAGCCGGTCTAGCGGCTCCTACAATGAGCAGTTCTTC.

This clonotype was seen a few times. This sequence joins TRBV20-1 and TRBJ2-1; unclear D gene. V lost 6 bases and J lost 0, with 15 bases in between. From germline, CDR1 is DFQATT and CDR2 SNEGSKA (reference sequence). This CDR3 region has 15 residues. DNA of the CDR3: TGCAGTGCCTACAGTCCAGTAAGCTCCTACAATGAGCAGTTCTTC. Its translation is CSAYSPVSSYNEQFF.

This clonotype was detected a few times. This chain connects TRBV15 to TRBJ2-2; D unclear. Germline CDR1 LNHNV, CDR2 YYDKDF (reference sequence). Trimming stripped 0 bases from V and 1 base from J, with 6 bases between. This CDR3 has 15 amino acids. This chain's CDR3 is CATSRDWMNTGELFF. The CDR3 nucleotides read TGTGCCACCAGCAGAGATTGGATGAACACCGGGGAGCTGTTTTTT.

The chain links TRBV7-2 to TRBJ1-5, with D perhaps matching TRBD1 (5 bases). Germline V CDR1 and CDR2: SGHTA, FQGNSA. Trimming removed 5 bases at V and 3 bases at J, with 11 bases between. The CDR3 totals 14 residues. CDR3 sequence: CASSPDKDNQPQHF. CDR3 DNA: TGTGCCAGCAGCCCGGACAAGGACAATCAGCCCCAGCATTTT.

The sample holds a few counts of this clonotype. The V call is TRBV10-3, the J call TRBJ1-2; D perhaps matches TRBD1 (6 bases). CDR1 ENHRY and CDR2 SYGVKD come from the germline V gene. V gave up 7 bases and J gave up 5 bases, with 26 bases separating them. This CDR3 spans 17 amino acids. This CDR3 is CAIKNRDMRYLRYGYTF. CDR3 bases: TGTGCCATCAAAAACCGGGACATGCGTTATCTACGGTATGGCTACACCTTC.

The J gene is TRBJ2-3, the V gene TRBV7-9; D remains unclear. Trimming cost V 5 bases and J 0 bases, with 12 bases left between them. The CDR3 consists of 15 residues. Germline values: CDR1 SEHNR, CDR2 FQNEAQ (reference sequence). The CDR3 region is CASSPNLGSTDTQYF. CDR3 nucleotides: TGTGCCAGCAGCCCGAACTTAGGGAGCACAGATACGCAGTATTTT.

The J gene is TRBJ1-5, the V gene TRBV20-1; no clear D gene. V was pared by 1 base and J by 2 bases, with 21 bases between. The germline CDR1 and CDR2 sequences are DFQATT and SNEGSKA (reference sequence). The CDR3 covers 18 residues. This CDR3 is CSARAARHPSAGNQPQHF. Written as DNA, the CDR3 is TGCAGTGCTAGAGCTGCTCGTCACCCCTCCGCGGGCAATCAGCCCCAGCATTTT.

This chain uses TRBV6-4 with TRBJ2-7; possible D gene TRBD2, 6 bases. The germline V gene has CDR1 MRHNA and CDR2 SNTAGT. Trimming took 7 bases from V and 3 from J, leaving 28 bases between them. This CDR3 region has 18 residues. The CDR3 DNA is TGTGCCAGCAAGATCCCGGGACTCGATCCCTCTCACTACTACGAGCAGTACTTC. Its translation is CASKIPGLDPSHYYEQYF.

The chain uses TRBV6-6 and TRBJ2-3; no clear D. Germline assignment: CDR1 MNHNY and CDR2 SVGAGI (reference sequence). CDR3 size: 13 residues. Trimming removed 8 bases at V and 4 bases at J, with 13 bases between. The CDR3 region has the DNA TGTGCCAGCGGCCAGGCTTATCCAGATACGCAGTATTTT. It codes for CASGQAYPDTQYF.

The chain joins TRBV3-1 to TRBJ1-2; a weak D match, TRBD1 (5 bases). The V gene's germline CDR1 is LGHDT and CDR2 YNNKEL (reference sequence). V was shortened by 3 bases and J by 7 bases, with 12 bases between the two germline ends. The CDR3 covers 13 residues. In nucleotides, the CDR3 is TGTGCCAGCAGCCAGGGCGGGGGAAGTGGCTACACCTTC. Translation: CASSQGGGSGYTF.

The chain is built from TRBV29-1 and TRBJ1-2, with D unclear. Germline CDR1 is SQVTM and CDR2 is ANQGSEA. The CDR3 covers 13 residues. V lost 3 bases and J lost 4, with 12 bases in between. This CDR3 is CSVDAGNPYGYTF. DNA of the CDR3: TGCAGCGTTGATGCGGGGAACCCCTATGGCTACACCTTC.